This entry lists 22 T cell receptor beta chains sequenced from one sample in a study of cytomegalovirus exposure and HLA in healthy donors. The PCR was carried out with 60 Vbeta primers and 13 Jbeta primers. TCRdb keeps only in-frame clones here, not all; method: immunoSEQ multiplex PCR. The sample has about 200,000 clones, roughly 84% seen once; the top ten hold approximately 1.5%. Sequencing used PBMCs. The receptors here all came from a girl aged 5-17 years in good health and CMV-seronegative.

V usage is TRBV9 and J usage is TRBJ2-1; a weak D match, TRBD1 (5 bases). Per germline, CDR1 SGDLS and CDR2 YYNGEE. The CDR3 sequence is 15 residues long. Trimming stripped 2 bases from V and 1 base from J, with 10 bases between. CDR3 DNA sequence: TGTGCCAGCAGCGTGTCGGCAGGGTCCTACAATGAGCAGTTCTTC. This sequence encodes CASSVSAGSYNEQFF. Full variable domain (rest looked up from reference TRBV9 and TRBJ2-1): DSGVTQTPKHLITATGQRVTLRCSPRSGDLSVYWYQQSLDQGLQFLIQYYNGEERAKGNILERFSAQQFPDLHSELNLSSLELGDSALYFCASSVSAGSYNEQFFGPGTRLTVL.

This sequence joins TRBV27 and TRBJ1-5; D is perhaps TRBD1 (5 bases). Trimming pared 5 bases from V and 6 bases from J, leaving 23 bases between. The CDR3 sequence is 17 residues long. Germline-derived CDR1 and CDR2 are MNHEY and SMNVEV (reference sequence). Here the CDR3 DNA reads TGTGCCAGCAGTCCACTAAATACCAACAGGTTGAGTCAGCCCCAGCATTTT. Protein product: CASSPLNTNRLSQPQHF.

In this sample, this clone turned up a few times. This chain joins TRBV27 and TRBJ1-2; 8 positions match TRBD1. Germline assignment: CDR1 MNHEY and CDR2 SMNVEV (reference sequence). The CDR3 is 13 amino acids. After removal of 6 bases from V and 4 bases from J, the junction contained 4 bases not matched to a gene. The CDR3 spells CASRPTGGYGYTF. The CDR3, as DNA: TGTGCCAGCAGACCCACAGGGGGCTATGGCTACACCTTC.

This chain links TRBV5-6 with TRBJ2-6; D is uncertain. The V end was cut by 0 bases, the J end by 0 bases, with 4 bases between. The CDR3 is 15 residues long. Germline CDR1 reads SGHDT; CDR2 reads YYEEEE. Written as DNA, the CDR3 is TGTGCCAGCAGCTTGGACAGCTCTGGGGCCAACGTCCTGACTTTC. Protein product: CASSLDSSGANVLTF.

This chain uses TRBV27 with TRBJ1-1; tentative D call: TRBD1 (5 bases). Trimming cost V 3 bases and J 2 bases, with 16 bases left between them. This CDR3 has 16 amino acids. CDR1 is MNHEY, CDR2 SMNVEV, per germline (reference sequence). CDR3 sequence (DNA): TGTGCCAGCAGTTTCCGTTACGGACACCATAACACTGAAGCTTTCTTT. Protein sequence: CASSFRYGHHNTEAFF.

The table lists this clone with a few counts. The gene calls are TRBV7-3 and TRBJ2-1; D gene ambiguous. The CDR3 totals 18 residues. CDR1 and CDR2 from the germline V gene are SGHTA and FQGTGA. Between the trimmed V and J ends, which lost 2 bases and 6 bases, there was a span of 23 bases. In nucleotides, the CDR3 is TGTGCCAGCAGCTTACGGTCCCCCCGAGCAGCGATAATCAATGAGCAGTTCTTC. This codes for CASSLRSPRAAIINEQFF.

The chain couples TRBV7-2 to TRBJ2-2; TRBD1 is a possible D gene (6 bases). The CDR3 contains 14 residues. V was cut by 6 bases and J by 5 bases, with 13 bases left in between. CDR1 is SGHTA, CDR2 FQGNSA, per germline. The CDR3 spells CASRWDTRTGELFF. The CDR3 region has the DNA TGTGCCAGCAGGTGGGACACCAGAACCGGGGAGCTGTTTTTT.

V and J are TRBV6-1 and TRBJ2-7; 8 bases fit TRBD1. With V trimmed by 2 bases and J by 6 bases, 15 bases remained unmatched. CDR1 MNHNS and CDR2 SASEGT come from the germline V gene. This CDR3 is built from 17 residues. The CDR3, as DNA: TGTGCCAGCAGTGAACAATCACTCCGGGGCAGGGGGCTCGAGCAGTACTTC. It codes for CASSEQSLRGRGLEQYF.

The chain uses TRBV30 and TRBJ2-5, with TRBD2 identical over 8 bases. The J segment lost 1 base and the V segment lost 1 base, leaving 8 bases of the junction unmatched. This CDR3 comprises 16 residues. Germline V gene lookup returns CDR1 GTSNPN and CDR2 SVGIG (reference sequence). CDR3 DNA sequence: TGTGCCTGGAGTGGGGCGGGCCGGGGGGGCCAAGAGACCCAGTACTTC. The encoded protein is CAWSGAGRGGQETQYF.

This chain uses TRBV29-1 with TRBJ2-6, with D perhaps TRBD1 (5 bases). The CDR3 is 15 amino acids. Germline lookup yields CDR1 SQVTM and CDR2 ANQGSEA. V gave up 5 bases and J gave up 0 bases, with 11 bases separating them. DNA of the CDR3: TGCAGCGTTACCCAAGGGGTCTCTGGGGCCAACGTCCTGACTTTC. Its translation: CSVTQGVSGANVLTF.

V usage is TRBV19 and J usage is TRBJ1-1, with unresolved D. The germline V gene has CDR1 LNHDA and CDR2 SQIVND (reference sequence). This CDR3 is 13 amino acids long. V shed 3 bases and J shed 3 bases, with 8 bases lying between them. CDR3 in DNA: TGTGCCAGTAGTATTTCGGGGTACACTGAAGCTTTCTTT. Amino acids: CASSISGYTEAFF.

J is TRBJ1-1 and V is TRBV28; weak D call: TRBD1 (6 bases). The germline CDR1 and CDR2 sequences are MDHEN and SYDVKM. Trimming shortened V by 3 bases and J by 0 bases, and 11 bases separated the two germline ends. The CDR3 has 15 amino acids. CDR3: CASSLRGPMNTEAFF. In nucleotides, the CDR3 is TGTGCCAGCAGTTTGCGGGGGCCGATGAACACTGAAGCTTTCTTT.

The chain recombines TRBV19 with TRBJ1-5; D is unclear. There are 14 residues in the CDR3. Trimming removed 2 bases at V and 8 bases at J, with 13 bases between. From germline, CDR1 is LNHDA and CDR2 SQIVND (reference sequence). CDR3 region: CASSILTLIKPQHF. In DNA, the CDR3 is TGTGCCAGTAGTATATTGACACTTATCAAGCCCCAGCATTTT.

The chain joins TRBV7-9 to TRBJ1-6, with 7 bases matching TRBD1. The ends lost 4 bases at V and 7 bases at J; junction bases unmatched: 7. Germline V gene lookup returns CDR1 SEHNR and CDR2 FQNEAQ (reference sequence). The CDR3 is 15 residues long. The CDR3 nucleotides are TGTGCCAGCAGCTCCGAGACAGGGTGGAATTCACCCCTCCACTTT. It specifies CASSSETGWNSPLHF.

V gene TRBV19 combines with J gene TRBJ2-2, with a tentative D call TRBD1 (5 bases). The germline V gene has CDR1 LNHDA and CDR2 SQIVND (reference sequence). V was trimmed by 3 bases and J by 0 bases, leaving 11 bases between them. The CDR3 is 16 residues long. The CDR3, as DNA: TGTGCCAGTAGTATGGTCCAGGGCCCGAACACCGGGGAGCTGTTTTTT. This gives the protein CASSMVQGPNTGELFF.

The rearrangement uses TRBV7-2 and TRBJ1-2; perhaps TRBD1 as D (5 bases). Between the trimmed V and J ends, which lost 7 bases and 1 base, there was a span of 16 bases. The CDR3 runs 15 residues. The germline gives CDR1 SGHTA, CDR2 FQGNSA. Written as DNA, the CDR3 is TGTGCCAGCACCCAGGGTACCGGGTATAACTATGGCTACACCTTC. This gives the protein CASTQGTGYNYGYTF.

The chain recombines TRBV7-7 with TRBJ2-1, with 8 bases lining up with TRBD1. The germline gives CDR1 SSHAT, CDR2 FNYEAQ (reference sequence). The CDR3 covers 14 residues. CDR3 residues: CASGTGGPYNEQFF. Written as DNA, the CDR3 is TGTGCTAGCGGCACAGGGGGACCCTACAATGAGCAGTTCTTC.

This chain uses TRBV7-2 with TRBJ2-3, with TRBD2 matching over 8 bases. V lost 4 bases, J lost 0 bases, and 9 bases stayed unmatched. CDR3 length equals 17 residues. CDR1 and CDR2 (germline): SGHTA, FQGNSA. The CDR3 region has the DNA TGTGCCAGCAGCTCGCGCTCTAGCGGGCTTAGCACAGATACGCAGTATTTT. The encoded protein is CASSSRSSGLSTDTQYF. The variable domain in full, with the rest retrieved from reference TRBV7-2 and TRBJ2-3, is GAGVSQSPSNKVTEKGKDVELRCDPISGHTALYWYRQSLGQGLEFLIYFQGNSAPDKSGLPSDRFSAERTGGSVSTLTIQRTQQEDSAVYLCASSSRSSGLSTDTQYFGPGTRLTVL.

The chain employs TRBV5-6 and TRBJ2-1, with 12 bases matching TRBD2. The germline CDR1 and CDR2 sequences are SGHDT and YYEEEE. The CDR3 runs 17 residues. Trimming removed 0 bases from V and 4 bases from J; junction bases left unmatched: 5. CDR3 nucleotides: TGTGCCAGCAGCTTGGGTACTAGCGGGAGGAAATACAATGAGCAGTTCTTC. This sequence encodes CASSLGTSGRKYNEQFF.

This sequence joins TRBV27 and TRBJ2-1, with D perhaps matching TRBD2 (5 bases). CDR3 length equals 15 residues. Germline values: CDR1 MNHEY, CDR2 SMNVEV (reference sequence). Between the trimmed V and J ends, which lost 5 bases and 8 bases, there was a span of 19 bases. The CDR3 sequence: CASSPSRPMQDEQFF. In DNA, the CDR3 is TGTGCCAGCAGTCCTAGCAGGCCGATGCAGGATGAGCAGTTCTTC.

The V and J genes are TRBV18 and TRBJ1-2; D might be TRBD1 (5 bases). This CDR3 spans 13 amino acids. V lost 5 bases to trimming and J lost 7 bases, with 14 bases between them. The germline V gene has CDR1 KGHSH and CDR2 LQKENI. The CDR3: CASSDGRDGGYTF. For the CDR3, the DNA is TGTGCCAGCTCAGATGGCAGGGATGGTGGCTACACCTTC.

The chain employs TRBV6-5 and TRBJ2-7, with 8 nucleotides matching TRBD1. Germline trimming cut 7 bases from V and 2 bases from J; bases unmatched to any gene: 7. Germline V gene lookup returns CDR1 MNHEY and CDR2 SVGAGI. The CDR3 sequence is 14 residues long. The CDR3 spells CASTETGATYEQYF. For the CDR3, the DNA is TGTGCCAGCACCGAGACAGGGGCGACCTACGAGCAGTACTTC.